The sequence of this TCR beta chain was determined in a study of blood T cell repertoires in COVID-19. On the study more broadly: Samples representing acute and convalescent COVID-19 were sourced from the United States, Italy and Spain. Sample material is recorded as cDNA or gDNA derived from T cells, B-cell-depleted T cells, or PBMCs.

It was during active infection that Seattle patients were enrolled and then longitudinally followed. Clones were sequenced by immunoSEQ multiplex PCR, and TCRdb holds only the in-frame ones, with some missing. The sample holds about 150,000 clones; 80% to 90% are singletons and the top ten take 8% to 9%. CDR1 is MNHEY and CDR2 is SVGEGT in the germline V gene. CDR3 size: 15 residues. Trimming at V came to 5 bases and at J to 2 bases, leaving 6 bases not matched to a gene. The chain links TRBV6-2 or TRBV6-3 to TRBJ2-7, with 10 bases aligning to TRBD2. The source of this sequence is an older woman with COVID-19, enrolled during active disease. The sample taken for sequencing was peripheral blood. CDR3 sequence: CASSTPSGSPYEQYF. The CDR3 nucleotides are TGTGCCAGCAGTACGCCTAGCGGGAGTCCCTACGAGCAGTACTTC.